The 10 T cell receptor beta chains listed next were all sequenced from one sample in a study of CDR3 diversity in severe acne. TCRdb itself ran the PCR reads through MiXCR, one entry per CDR3 protein. The sample carries about 84,000 distinct CDR3 sequences, around 50% recorded once. Sequencing was carried out using blood. The source of these receptors is a male donor in good health, without acne.

This chain uses TRBV19 with TRBJ1-2, with D perhaps TRBD1 (5 bases). The CDR3 consists of 13 residues. CDR1 and CDR2 (germline): LNHDA, SQIVND (reference sequence). The V end was cut by 4 bases, the J end by 4 bases, with 10 bases between. CDR3 nucleotide sequence: TGTGCCAGTAGTACGGGACTCGTCTATGGCTACACCTTC. This codes for CASSTGLVYGYTF.

This clonotype was recorded at least ten times. Written as DNA, the CDR3 is TGCAGCGCGTTATCGGGACTAGCGGGAACCGGGGAGCTGTTTTTT. This sequence encodes CSALSGLAGTGELFF. This chain connects TRBV29-1 to TRBJ2-2, with 13 nucleotides matching TRBD2. This CDR3 contains 15 residues. CDR1 is SQVTM and CDR2 is ANQGSEA in the germline V gene. J was trimmed by 5 bases and V by 7 bases; bases with no gene match: 7.

The J gene is TRBJ2-7, the V gene TRBV4-1; 10 positions match TRBD2. Germline values: CDR1 MGHRA, CDR2 YSYEKL. V lost 2 bases, J lost 2 bases, and 6 bases stayed unmatched. CDR3 length: 16 residues. The CDR3 spells CASSQKGGLAAYEQYF. In nucleotides, the CDR3 is TGCGCCAGCAGCCAAAAAGGAGGACTAGCGGCCTACGAGCAGTACTTC.

The rearrangement uses TRBV9 and TRBJ1-6; D not certain. Germline lookup yields CDR1 SGDLS and CDR2 YYNGEE. V dropped 3 bases and J dropped 0 bases, with 19 bases sitting between them. This CDR3 is 19 amino acids long. The CDR3 reads CASSGKPLQLCSYNSPLHF. In DNA form, the CDR3 reads TGTGCCAGCAGCGGTAAGCCTCTGCAGCTGTGCTCCTATAATTCACCCCTCCACTTT.

The gene calls are TRBV7-2 and TRBJ1-2, with a possible D match to TRBD1 (6 bases). Trimming pared 6 bases from V and 2 bases from J, leaving 13 bases between. This CDR3 comprises 14 residues. In germline, CDR1 is SGHTA, CDR2 FQGNSA. CDR3 residues: CASREHTGNYGYTF. CDR3 bases: TGTGCCAGCAGGGAGCATACAGGGAACTATGGCTACACCTTC. The full variable domain, its missing parts supplied by reference TRBV7-2 and TRBJ1-2, is GAGVSQSPSNKVTEKGKDVELRCDPISGHTALYWYRQSLGQGLEFLIYFQGNSAPDKSGLPSDRFSAERTGGSVSTLTIQRTQQEDSAVYLCASREHTGNYGYTFGSGTRLTVV.

This chain joins TRBV27 and TRBJ2-5; 11 bases align to TRBD2. From germline, CDR1 is MNHEY and CDR2 SMNVEV (reference sequence). This CDR3 has 15 residues. With V trimmed by 9 bases and J by 2 bases, 8 bases remained unmatched. CDR3 region: CASRPSGRRQETQYF. The CDR3 region has the DNA TGTGCCAGTAGACCTAGCGGGAGGAGACAAGAGACCCAGTACTTC.

This clonotype turned up a few times. This chain joins TRBV7-2 and TRBJ2-5, with D hard to call. Germline V gives CDR1 SGHTA, CDR2 FQGNSA. The CDR3 consists of 13 residues. V gave up 2 bases and J gave up 2 bases, with 6 bases separating them. The CDR3 sequence: CASSLRVQETQYF. The CDR3 nucleotides read TGTGCCAGCAGCTTAAGGGTTCAAGAGACCCAGTACTTC.

This clonotype occurred a few times. The gene calls are TRBV3-1 and TRBJ2-7; TRBD1 is a possible D gene (5 bases). The CDR3 spans 13 residues. V dropped 4 bases and J dropped 1 base, with 8 bases sitting between them. CDR1 LGHDT and CDR2 YNNKEL come from the germline V gene (reference sequence). The CDR3 protein is CASSRQTSYEQYF. The CDR3 nucleotides are TGTGCCAGCAGCCGACAGACTTCCTACGAGCAGTACTTC.

This clonotype appeared a few times. The V gene is TRBV9, the J gene TRBJ2-1; 8 bases line up with TRBD1. Germline CDR1 and CDR2: SGDLS and YYNGEE. Trimming took 3 bases from V and 6 from J; bases not matched to a gene: 14. This CDR3 is built from 17 residues. The CDR3 loop is CASSADRDRYKRNEQFF. The CDR3 coding sequence is TGTGCCAGCAGCGCCGACAGGGACAGGTACAAACGCAATGAGCAGTTCTTC.

To note about this clonotype: One end of the junction is discordant with germline, which a read error may explain. The J gene is TRBJ1-5, the V gene TRBV2, with D tentatively TRBD1 (5 bases). CDR3 size: 15 residues. Germline V gene data show CDR1 as SNHLY and CDR2 as FYNNEI. The DNA for the CDR3 is TGTGCCAGCAGGGAAGGGGAAGGGGATGGCCAGCCCCAGCATTTT. Its translation: CASREGEGDGQPQHF.